A single sample gave rise to the 20 T cell receptor beta chains below, sequenced in a study of shared clonotypes between healthy human individuals. TCRdb's table, derived via immunoSEQ multiplex PCR, lists solely in-frame clones and lacks some. The data contain more than 2 million clones, 95% of them singletons. Material: naive CD4+ T cells sorted from blood. Described subset: CD45RA+ positively selected. The receptors shown here come from a man between 18 and 35 years old in good health.

This chain joins TRBV2 and TRBJ1-1, with TRBD1 matching over 7 bases. CDR1 and CDR2 (germline): SNHLY, FYNNEI. The CDR3 is 13 residues long. V gave up 7 bases and J gave up 1 base; unmatched junction bases: 3. CDR3: CASTGQANTEAFF. CDR3 in DNA: TGTGCCAGCACTGGACAGGCGAACACTGAAGCTTTCTTT.

The CDR3 nucleotides read TGTGCCAGTAGTCCCGGACAAAATAATTCACCCCTCCACTTT. Translated: CASSPGQNNSPLHF. V is TRBV19 and J is TRBJ1-6; possibly TRBD1 for D (5 bases). The CDR3 extends over 14 amino acids. V lost 5 bases and J 5 bases, leaving 10 bases between the germline ends. Germline values: CDR1 LNHDA, CDR2 SQIVND (reference sequence). Full variable domain (missing parts from reference TRBV19 and TRBJ1-6): DGGITQSPKYLFRKEGQNVTLSCEQNLNHDAMYWYRQDPGQGLRLIYYSQIVNDFQKGDIAEGYSVSREKKESFPLTVTSAQKNPTAFYLCASSPGQNNSPLHFGNGTRLTVT.

This clone has only one observation. J is TRBJ1-6 and V is TRBV25-1; the D gene is possibly TRBD1 (6 bases). The germline V and J ends were trimmed by 6 bases and 6 bases, with 12 bases remaining between them. Germline-derived CDR1 and CDR2 are MGHDK and SYGVNS. This CDR3 is built from 14 residues. The DNA for the CDR3 is TGTGCCAGCAGCCAGGGGAATTTTAATTCACCCCTCCACTTT. It codes for CASSQGNFNSPLHF.

The chain carries TRBV5-1 and TRBJ2-1, with a tentative D call TRBD2 (6 bases). Germline V lookup: CDR1 SGHRS, CDR2 YFSETQ. With 4 bases removed from V and 8 bases from J, the gap between germline ends came to 13 bases. CDR3 length: 13 residues. DNA for the CDR3: TGCGCCAGCAGCCCTCCTAGCGTCGATGAGCAGTTCTTC. Residues: CASSPPSVDEQFF.

The rearrangement links TRBV18 to TRBJ2-7; D possibly corresponds to TRBD1 (6 bases). Germline V gene sequence: CDR1 KGHSH, CDR2 LQKENI. The V end lost 5 bases, the J end lost 3 bases, and 14 bases lay between the germline ends. The CDR3 has 14 residues. CDR3 DNA: TGTGCCAGCTCAGCCGGGACACCTTTCTACGAGCAGTACTTC. Protein sequence: CASSAGTPFYEQYF.

This chain uses TRBV2 with TRBJ2-5; 7 positions match TRBD1. J was trimmed by 3 bases and V by 6 bases; bases with no gene match: 7. The CDR3 runs to 14 residues. Germline CDR1 and CDR2: SNHLY and FYNNEI. The CDR3 DNA reads TGTGCCAGCAGCTCCGGGACAGCGAAAGAGACCCAGTACTTC. As protein: CASSSGTAKETQYF. The full variable domain, completed using reference TRBV2 and TRBJ2-5, is EPEVTQTPSHQVTQMGQEVILRCVPISNHLYFYWYRQILGQKVEFLVSFYNNEISEKSEIFDDQFSVERPDGSNFTLKIRSTKLEDSAMYFCASSSGTAKETQYFGPGTRLLVL.

The chain couples TRBV20-1 to TRBJ1-1, with TRBD1 as a possible D gene (5 bases). V gave up 3 bases and J gave up 11 bases, with 7 bases separating them. The CDR3 is 9 amino acids. CDR1 and CDR2 from the germline V gene are DFQATT and SNEGSKA (reference sequence). The CDR3 bases are TGCAGTGCTAGGGCAGGGGCTTTCTTT. It translates to CSARAGAFF.

This clone has a single count. The chain is built from TRBV4-2 and TRBJ1-1; TRBD1 is a possible D gene (5 bases). Germline lookup yields CDR1 LGHNA and CDR2 YNFKEQ. The CDR3 is 13 amino acids. V was clipped by 4 bases and J by 2 bases, with 8 bases between them. DNA for the CDR3: TGTGCCAGCAGCCTGGGGCGTAACACTGAAGCTTTCTTT. Protein product: CASSLGRNTEAFF.

This chain connects TRBV7-9 to TRBJ2-3; unclear D gene. V was shortened by 6 bases and J by 0 bases, with 22 bases between the two germline ends. The germline V gene encodes CDR1 SEHNR and CDR2 FQNEAQ (reference sequence). The CDR3 sequence is 18 residues long. CDR3 sequence reads: CASRGTSFGGLSTDTQYF. The CDR3, as DNA: TGTGCCAGCAGGGGCACGAGTTTCGGTGGGCTTAGCACAGATACGCAGTATTTT. Full variable domain (outside the CDR3, taken from reference TRBV7-9 and TRBJ2-3): DTGVSQNPRHKITKRGQNVTFRCDPISEHNRLYWYRQTLGQGPEFLTYFQNEAQLEKSRLLSDRFSAERPKGSFSTLEIQRTEQGDSAMYLCASRGTSFGGLSTDTQYFGPGTRLTVL.

On this clone: Additional DNA sequences in this sample encode the identical CDR3. The gene calls are TRBV5-4 and TRBJ2-7, with D possibly being TRBD1 (7 bases). CDR3 length: 14 residues. Trimming left V 0 bases short and J 4 bases short, with 11 bases between. The V gene's germline CDR1 is SGHNT and CDR2 YYREEE (reference sequence). The DNA of the CDR3 is TGTGCCAGCAGCTTGGACAGGGGAGGTTACGAGCAGTACTTC. Amino acids: CASSLDRGGYEQYF.

To note about this clone: The sample has other DNA sequences that encode this CDR3 too. The gene calls are TRBV28 and TRBJ1-3; 9 nucleotides line up with TRBD1. V lost 3 bases to trimming and J lost 7 bases; unmatched junction nucleotides: 4. Germline assignment: CDR1 MDHEN and CDR2 SYDVKM. The CDR3 spans 14 residues. This chain's CDR3 is CASSFSGTGNTIYF. The CDR3 region has the DNA TGTGCCAGCAGTTTCTCCGGGACAGGGAACACCATATATTTT.

The V and J genes are TRBV9 and TRBJ1-1; TRBD1 matches at 8 bases. The CDR3 is made up of 14 amino acids. Germline V lookup: CDR1 SGDLS, CDR2 YYNGEE. V gave up 1 base and J gave up 4 bases; unmatched junction bases: 3. CDR3 in DNA: TGTGCCAGCAGCGTACAGGGGGCTGGCACTGAAGCTTTCTTT. Translating it yields CASSVQGAGTEAFF.

This clone has just one count. This chain uses TRBV30 with TRBJ1-1, with TRBD1 as a possible D gene (6 bases). Germline V gene data show CDR1 as GTSNPN and CDR2 as SVGIG (reference sequence). The CDR3 has 13 residues. Trimming cost V 0 bases and J 10 bases, with 15 bases left between them. As DNA, the CDR3 is TGTGCCTGGAGTGTGGGCCAGGACAGATCAGCTTTCTTT. Translation gives CAWSVGQDRSAFF.

This chain uses TRBV6-5 with TRBJ2-3; D not resolved. The CDR3 length is 15 residues. The V end lost 2 bases, the J end lost 2 bases, and 11 bases lay between the germline ends. Looked up from germline, CDR1 is MNHEY and CDR2 is SVGAGI. This CDR3 reads CASSYAAQDTDTQYF. CDR3 nucleotide sequence: TGTGCCAGCAGTTACGCGGCCCAAGACACAGATACGCAGTATTTT.

The chain uses TRBV5-4 and TRBJ1-4, with TRBD1 as a possible D gene (6 bases). V shed 0 bases and J shed 0 bases, with 9 bases lying between them. In germline, CDR1 is SGHNT, CDR2 YYREEE (reference sequence). This CDR3 spans 16 amino acids. The DNA for the CDR3 is TGTGCCAGCAGCTTGGACAGGGCAGCAACTAATGAAAAACTGTTTTTT. Encoded protein: CASSLDRAATNEKLFF.

The gene calls are TRBV2 and TRBJ2-3; no clear D. This CDR3 comprises 11 residues. The ends were cut back, 3 bases at V and 7 bases at J, with 5 bases in the middle. In germline, CDR1 is SNHLY, CDR2 FYNNEI. The DNA of the CDR3 is TGTGCCAGCAGTGAGTCATATACGCAGTATTTT. It codes for CASSESYTQYF.

The V gene is TRBV28, the J gene TRBJ1-2; 9 bases agree with TRBD1. Germline V CDR1 and CDR2: MDHEN, SYDVKM. This CDR3 has 15 amino acids. The ends lost 2 bases at V and 4 bases at J; junction bases unmatched: 5. The CDR3 sequence is CASSLAGQGTYGYTF. For the CDR3, the DNA is TGTGCCAGCAGTTTAGCGGGACAGGGTACCTATGGCTACACCTTC.

Regarding this clone: A read error is possible here, since a much larger clone lies one base away. This chain's CDR3 is CASSWDAGELFF. CDR3 DNA sequence: TGTGCCAGCAGCTGGGACGCCGGGGAGCTGTTTTTT. The rearrangement uses TRBV9 and TRBJ2-2; either TRBD1 or TRBD2 may supply D (5 bases each). Germline V gene data show CDR1 as SGDLS and CDR2 as YYNGEE. Trimming cost V 4 bases and J 6 bases, with 7 bases left between them. The CDR3 has 12 residues.

The rearrangement links TRBV6-5 to TRBJ2-7; the match to TRBD2 covers 10 bases. The CDR3 covers 15 residues. Germline CDR1 reads MNHEY; CDR2 reads SVGAGI. Germline trimming cut 6 bases from V and 2 bases from J; bases unmatched to any gene: 7. Written as DNA, the CDR3 is TGTGCCAGCAGAGCTGGACTAGCGGTACCCTACGAGCAGTACTTC. It codes for CASRAGLAVPYEQYF.

The CDR3, as DNA: TGTGCCTCCACGGCCCGTTCGACAGGGAAATTTGTAGCGGGAGACAATGAGCAGTTCTTC. As protein: CASTARSTGKFVAGDNEQFF. V is TRBV30 and J is TRBJ2-1; 9 nucleotides match TRBD2. Trimming took 7 bases from V and 5 from J; bases not matched to a gene: 27. Germline V lookup: CDR1 GTSNPN, CDR2 SVGIG (reference sequence). This CDR3 has 20 amino acids. The full variable domain, completed using reference TRBV30 and TRBJ2-1, is SQTIHQWPATLVQPVGSPLSLECTVEGTSNPNLYWYRQAAGRGLQLLFYSVGIGQISSEVPQNLSASRPQDRQFILSSKKLLLSDSGFYLCASTARSTGKFVAGDNEQFFGPGTRLTVL.